This TCR beta chain was documented in a study of T cells in localized non-small cell lung cancer. Produced via immunoSEQ multiplex PCR; TCRdb's table is partial and in-frame only. Of about 76,000 clones listed, approximately 84% are singletons. After removal of 3 bases from V and 2 bases from J, the junction contained 7 bases not matched to a gene. Germline V gene sequence: CDR1 SGHNT, CDR2 YYREEE (reference sequence). The CDR3 is made up of 15 amino acids. The clonotype originates from a female donor at least 60 years old with stage I lung adenocarcinoma. The sample in question was peripheral blood, obtained before any cancer treatment. The chain is built from TRBV5-4 and TRBJ2-7, with 8 bases fitting TRBD1. CDR3 sequence reads: CASSWRTGIPYEQYF. CDR3 nucleotides: TGTGCCAGCAGCTGGCGGACAGGGATCCCCTACGAGCAGTACTTC.